The entry below describes one TCR beta chain. This sample was included in a study of blood T cell repertoires in COVID-19. Background on the study: COVID-19 samples collected from the United States, Italy and Spain covered acute and convalescent phases. PBMCs, B-cell-depleted T cells, or T cells provided the cDNA or gDNA that made up the material.

Germline V CDR1 and CDR2: SNHLY, FYNNEI. With 5 bases removed from V and 11 bases from J, the gap between germline ends came to 11 bases. The CDR3 spans 11 residues. In the original analysis: Amplification of reference gene primers was used by the study to estimate nucleated cell counts. Clones were read by immunoSEQ multiplex PCR, and TCRdb kept only the in-frame ones, dropping some. That table supplies the V and J calls and clone size; D and trimming were determined from the DNA. The sample contains under 200,000 clones, 83% of which appear only once. The TCR comes from a woman aged 80 or older with acute or convalescent COVID-19. V is TRBV2 and J is TRBJ2-3; D possibly corresponds to TRBD2 (5 bases). Sequencing was carried out using peripheral blood. The CDR3 here is CASSTRIKQYF. The CDR3 coding sequence is TGTGCCAGCAGTACTAGGATAAAGCAGTATTTT.